The 19 T cell receptor beta chains given below trace back to one sample, sequenced in a study of cytomegalovirus exposure and HLA in healthy donors. PCR involved 60 Vbeta and 13 Jbeta primers. TCRdb keeps only in-frame clones here, not all; method: immunoSEQ multiplex PCR. In the table there are around 130,000 clones, roughly 84% of which are singletons. Sequencing was done on a sample of PBMCs. The origin of the receptors is a young woman in good health and CMV-seropositive.

For this clone: At one of its ends the junction is not consistent with the germline gene, which may arise from a read error. This rearrangement joins TRBV5-6 to TRBJ1-2, with D hard to call. The CDR3 is 11 residues long. Germline V CDR1 and CDR2: SGHDT, YYEEEE. The CDR3 nucleotides read TGTGCCGGCAGCTTGGCAGGTGGCTACACCTTC. Translating gives CAGSLAGGYTF. Looking up the rest from reference TRBV5-6 and TRBJ1-2 gives the full variable domain: DAGVTQSPTHLIKTRGQQVTLRCSPKSGHDTVSWYQQALGQGPQFIFQYYEEEERQRGNFPDRFSGHQFPNYSSELNVNALLLGDSALYLCAGSLAGGYTFGSGTRLTVV.

The gene calls are TRBV2 and TRBJ1-5; D unresolved. Germline V gene lookup returns CDR1 SNHLY and CDR2 FYNNEI. The CDR3 spans 14 residues. The germline V and J ends were trimmed by 2 bases and 7 bases, with 12 bases remaining between them. CDR3 coding DNA: TGTGCCAGCAGTGAAACCGCAGTATCCCAGCCCCAGCATTTT. Translating it yields CASSETAVSQPQHF.

V is TRBV10-3 and J is TRBJ2-7; no definite D call. Germline V gives CDR1 ENHRY, CDR2 SYGVKD. The V gene lost 4 bases and the J gene lost 4 bases, with 5 bases spanning the gap. The CDR3 totals 11 residues. The CDR3 sequence: CAISGSYEQYF. For the CDR3, the DNA is TGTGCCATCAGTGGGAGTTACGAGCAGTACTTC.

The chain employs TRBV2 and TRBJ2-1, with unresolved D. The germline gives CDR1 SNHLY, CDR2 FYNNEI. This CDR3 is built from 15 residues. Trimming cost V 7 bases and J 3 bases, with 16 bases left between them. The CDR3 DNA sequence: TGTGCCAGCACCCCTGACATGGGCCTCTACAATGAGCAGTTCTTC. Its translation is CASTPDMGLYNEQFF. Full variable domain (outside the CDR3, taken from reference TRBV2 and TRBJ2-1): EPEVTQTPSHQVTQMGQEVILRCVPISNHLYFYWYRQILGQKVEFLVSFYNNEISEKSEIFDDQFSVERPDGSNFTLKIRSTKLEDSAMYFCASTPDMGLYNEQFFGPGTRLTVL.

This sequence joins TRBV6-5 and TRBJ2-7; no reliable D call. The CDR3 length is 14 residues. V was shortened by 4 bases and J by 5 bases, with 15 bases between the two germline ends. Germline CDR1 reads MNHEY; CDR2 reads SVGAGI. The CDR3 DNA reads TGTGCCAGCAGTTTCGGAGAAGCCAGCAACGAGCAGTACTTC. Its translation: CASSFGEASNEQYF.

The rearrangement joins TRBV7-9 to TRBJ2-3; D call uncertain. Germline V gene sequence: CDR1 SEHNR, CDR2 FQNEAQ (reference sequence). The CDR3 length is 14 residues. Trimming removed 5 bases from V and 2 bases from J, with 11 bases in between. The CDR3 here is CASSDSTSTDTQYF. Written as DNA, the CDR3 is TGTGCCAGCAGCGATTCTACCTCCACAGATACGCAGTATTTT.

CDR3 sequence reads: CASSQTLASSYNEQFF. The CDR3 nucleotides are TGTGCCAGCAGTCAGACACTAGCGAGCTCCTACAATGAGCAGTTCTTC. The J gene is TRBJ2-1, the V gene TRBV6-6; 7 nucleotides agree with TRBD2. From germline, CDR1 is MNHNY and CDR2 SVGAGI (reference sequence). The V gene end was trimmed by 5 bases and the J gene end by 0 bases; junction bases not matched to a gene: 7. CDR3 length: 16 amino acids.

V is TRBV13 and J is TRBJ2-7; D possibly corresponds to TRBD2 (7 bases). The germline gives CDR1 PRHDT, CDR2 FYEKMQ (reference sequence). The ends were cut back, 3 bases at V and 3 bases at J, with 12 bases in the middle. The CDR3 contains 14 residues. The CDR3 nucleotides read TGTGCCAGCAGCTTTTGGGGGGGCCTCTACGAGCAGTACTTC. Translation: CASSFWGGLYEQYF. Combining the CDR3 with reference TRBV13 and TRBJ2-7 gives the whole variable domain AAGVIQSPRHLIKEKRETATLKCYPIPRHDTVYWYQQGPGQDPQFLISFYEKMQSDKGSIPDRFSAQQFSDYHSELNMSSLELGDSALYFCASSFWGGLYEQYFGPGTRLTVT.

This chain links TRBV5-4 with TRBJ2-7; the D gene is possibly TRBD2 (6 bases). V was shortened by 3 bases and J by 5 bases, with 24 bases between the two germline ends. CDR1 and CDR2 (germline): SGHNT, YYREEE (reference sequence). The CDR3 covers 17 residues. The CDR3 DNA is TGTGCCAGCAGCTACCCGGGACTTGGTACGGAGAAGAACGAGCAGTACTTC. Protein product: CASSYPGLGTEKNEQYF.

This clone was seen just once. This same CDR3 is encoded by further DNA sequences in the sample. The chain has TRBV6-5 and TRBJ1-6, with D maybe TRBD1 (5 bases). In germline, CDR1 is MNHEY, CDR2 SVGAGI. The CDR3 contains 14 residues. Trimming took 5 bases from V and 7 from J, leaving 12 bases between them. The CDR3 here is CASSGQGGNSPLHF. CDR3 DNA sequence: TGTGCCAGCAGTGGACAAGGTGGGAATTCACCCCTCCACTTT.

The V gene is TRBV27, the J gene TRBJ1-2; a weak D match, TRBD1 (6 bases). Germline V gene data show CDR1 as MNHEY and CDR2 as SMNVEV (reference sequence). Trimming took off 5 bases at V and 1 base at J, with 20 bases between the two ends. This CDR3 is 17 amino acids long. As DNA, the CDR3 is TGTGCCAGCAGTCTTATCCCCGGGCAGGGGTATAACTATGGCTACACCTTC. Its protein is CASSLIPGQGYNYGYTF.

V usage is TRBV15 and J usage is TRBJ2-5; TRBD1 is a possible D gene (5 bases). The CDR3 has 15 amino acids. CDR1 is LNHNV, CDR2 YYDKDF, per germline (reference sequence). Trimming took 0 bases from V and 3 from J, leaving 11 bases between them. The CDR3 reads CATSRDMFREETQYF. Here the CDR3 DNA reads TGTGCCACCAGCAGAGATATGTTCAGGGAAGAGACCCAGTACTTC.

The V and J genes are TRBV4-1 and TRBJ1-1; 7 positions agree with TRBD1. The CDR3 runs to 15 residues. V trimming: 0 bases; J trimming: 5 bases; junction bases outside the gene matches: 6. The V gene's germline CDR1 is MGHRA and CDR2 YSYEKL. CDR3 sequence reads: CASSQDEGARTEAFF. CDR3 nucleotides: TGCGCCAGCAGCCAAGATGAGGGGGCGAGGACTGAAGCTTTCTTT.

This chain uses TRBV6-5 with TRBJ1-1, with a weak D call TRBD1 (6 bases). The germline CDR1 and CDR2 sequences are MNHEY and SVGAGI. CDR3 length: 12 amino acids. V dropped 11 bases and J dropped 1 base, with 11 bases sitting between them. CDR3 loop: CAGVGGNTEAFF. CDR3 DNA: TGTGCCGGGGTAGGGGGGAACACTGAAGCTTTCTTT.

J is TRBJ2-7 and V is TRBV7-2; 9 nucleotides align to TRBD1. The CDR3 sequence is 15 residues long. Germline values: CDR1 SGHTA, CDR2 FQGNSA. Losses at the gene ends were 2 bases for V and 4 bases for J; bases not matched to a gene: 6. CDR3 residues: CASSLIGDRVYEQYF. The CDR3 nucleotides are TGTGCCAGCAGCTTAATAGGGGACAGGGTGTACGAGCAGTACTTC.

In this sample, this clone turned up once. The chain uses TRBV10-2 and TRBJ2-2; 10 nucleotides match TRBD1. The CDR3 loop spans 15 amino acids. The ends lost 6 bases at V and 6 bases at J; junction bases unmatched: 7. CDR1 and CDR2 (germline): WSHSY, SAAADI. Here the CDR3 DNA reads TGCGCCAGCAGAGCCGGGACAGGGGATGCCGGGGAGCTGTTTTTT. Translated, it gives CASRAGTGDAGELFF.

V gene TRBV15 combines with J gene TRBJ2-1; 10 bases align to TRBD2. The germline V gene encodes CDR1 LNHNV and CDR2 YYDKDF (reference sequence). This CDR3 is built from 16 residues. Trimming took 10 bases from V and 7 from J; bases not matched to a gene: 16. DNA for the CDR3: TGTGCCAACGAAGGATCTAGCGGGGGCCCTCGGAATGAGCAGTTCTTC. It translates to CANEGSSGGPRNEQFF.

V gene TRBV29-1 combines with J gene TRBJ1-1; a weak D match, TRBD1 (5 bases). Germline CDR1 SQVTM, CDR2 ANQGSEA. The CDR3 extends over 15 amino acids. The V and J ends lost 3 bases and 2 bases respectively, with 16 bases between them. The CDR3 DNA reads TGCAGCGTTGACTCCCTCGACAGCTTTAACACTGAAGCTTTCTTT. Translation: CSVDSLDSFNTEAFF.

The V gene is TRBV4-2, the J gene TRBJ2-7; TRBD2 might be the D (6 bases). Germline V gene data show CDR1 as LGHNA and CDR2 as YNFKEQ. The CDR3 has 15 amino acids. Trimming took 1 base from V and 6 from J, leaving 16 bases between them. As DNA, the CDR3 is TGTGCCAGCAGCCAAGGGGCTGGCCTAGCGTTCGAGCAGTACTTC. Translation gives CASSQGAGLAFEQYF.